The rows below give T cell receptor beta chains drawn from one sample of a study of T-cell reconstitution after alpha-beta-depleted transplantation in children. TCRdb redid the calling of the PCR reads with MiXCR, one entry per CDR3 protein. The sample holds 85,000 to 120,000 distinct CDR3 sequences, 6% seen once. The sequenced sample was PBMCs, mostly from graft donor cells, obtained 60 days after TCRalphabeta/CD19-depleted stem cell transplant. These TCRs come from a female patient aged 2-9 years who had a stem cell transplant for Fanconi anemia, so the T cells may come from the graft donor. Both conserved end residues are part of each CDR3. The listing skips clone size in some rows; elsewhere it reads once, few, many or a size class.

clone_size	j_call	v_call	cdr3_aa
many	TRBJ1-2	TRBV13	CASSPVGMGGPSNYGYTF
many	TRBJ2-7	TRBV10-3	CAISPGQGDEQYF
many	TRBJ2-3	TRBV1	CTSSQEGGGDTQYF
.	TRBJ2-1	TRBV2	CASRQREYNEQFF
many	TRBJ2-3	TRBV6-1	CASNRGGLAGEDTQYF
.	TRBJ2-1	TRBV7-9	CASSLGEQFF
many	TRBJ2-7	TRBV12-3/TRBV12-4	CASSLGGVYEQYF
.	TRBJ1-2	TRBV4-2	CASSPRDRVNYGYTF
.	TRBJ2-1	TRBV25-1	CASSRLENEQFF
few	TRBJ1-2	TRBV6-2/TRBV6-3	CASSRVFGDYGYTF
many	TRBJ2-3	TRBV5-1	CASSPPAVGDTQYF
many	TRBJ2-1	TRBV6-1	CASSENLGDPYNEQFF
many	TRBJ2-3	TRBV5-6	CASSLGQGIGDTQYF